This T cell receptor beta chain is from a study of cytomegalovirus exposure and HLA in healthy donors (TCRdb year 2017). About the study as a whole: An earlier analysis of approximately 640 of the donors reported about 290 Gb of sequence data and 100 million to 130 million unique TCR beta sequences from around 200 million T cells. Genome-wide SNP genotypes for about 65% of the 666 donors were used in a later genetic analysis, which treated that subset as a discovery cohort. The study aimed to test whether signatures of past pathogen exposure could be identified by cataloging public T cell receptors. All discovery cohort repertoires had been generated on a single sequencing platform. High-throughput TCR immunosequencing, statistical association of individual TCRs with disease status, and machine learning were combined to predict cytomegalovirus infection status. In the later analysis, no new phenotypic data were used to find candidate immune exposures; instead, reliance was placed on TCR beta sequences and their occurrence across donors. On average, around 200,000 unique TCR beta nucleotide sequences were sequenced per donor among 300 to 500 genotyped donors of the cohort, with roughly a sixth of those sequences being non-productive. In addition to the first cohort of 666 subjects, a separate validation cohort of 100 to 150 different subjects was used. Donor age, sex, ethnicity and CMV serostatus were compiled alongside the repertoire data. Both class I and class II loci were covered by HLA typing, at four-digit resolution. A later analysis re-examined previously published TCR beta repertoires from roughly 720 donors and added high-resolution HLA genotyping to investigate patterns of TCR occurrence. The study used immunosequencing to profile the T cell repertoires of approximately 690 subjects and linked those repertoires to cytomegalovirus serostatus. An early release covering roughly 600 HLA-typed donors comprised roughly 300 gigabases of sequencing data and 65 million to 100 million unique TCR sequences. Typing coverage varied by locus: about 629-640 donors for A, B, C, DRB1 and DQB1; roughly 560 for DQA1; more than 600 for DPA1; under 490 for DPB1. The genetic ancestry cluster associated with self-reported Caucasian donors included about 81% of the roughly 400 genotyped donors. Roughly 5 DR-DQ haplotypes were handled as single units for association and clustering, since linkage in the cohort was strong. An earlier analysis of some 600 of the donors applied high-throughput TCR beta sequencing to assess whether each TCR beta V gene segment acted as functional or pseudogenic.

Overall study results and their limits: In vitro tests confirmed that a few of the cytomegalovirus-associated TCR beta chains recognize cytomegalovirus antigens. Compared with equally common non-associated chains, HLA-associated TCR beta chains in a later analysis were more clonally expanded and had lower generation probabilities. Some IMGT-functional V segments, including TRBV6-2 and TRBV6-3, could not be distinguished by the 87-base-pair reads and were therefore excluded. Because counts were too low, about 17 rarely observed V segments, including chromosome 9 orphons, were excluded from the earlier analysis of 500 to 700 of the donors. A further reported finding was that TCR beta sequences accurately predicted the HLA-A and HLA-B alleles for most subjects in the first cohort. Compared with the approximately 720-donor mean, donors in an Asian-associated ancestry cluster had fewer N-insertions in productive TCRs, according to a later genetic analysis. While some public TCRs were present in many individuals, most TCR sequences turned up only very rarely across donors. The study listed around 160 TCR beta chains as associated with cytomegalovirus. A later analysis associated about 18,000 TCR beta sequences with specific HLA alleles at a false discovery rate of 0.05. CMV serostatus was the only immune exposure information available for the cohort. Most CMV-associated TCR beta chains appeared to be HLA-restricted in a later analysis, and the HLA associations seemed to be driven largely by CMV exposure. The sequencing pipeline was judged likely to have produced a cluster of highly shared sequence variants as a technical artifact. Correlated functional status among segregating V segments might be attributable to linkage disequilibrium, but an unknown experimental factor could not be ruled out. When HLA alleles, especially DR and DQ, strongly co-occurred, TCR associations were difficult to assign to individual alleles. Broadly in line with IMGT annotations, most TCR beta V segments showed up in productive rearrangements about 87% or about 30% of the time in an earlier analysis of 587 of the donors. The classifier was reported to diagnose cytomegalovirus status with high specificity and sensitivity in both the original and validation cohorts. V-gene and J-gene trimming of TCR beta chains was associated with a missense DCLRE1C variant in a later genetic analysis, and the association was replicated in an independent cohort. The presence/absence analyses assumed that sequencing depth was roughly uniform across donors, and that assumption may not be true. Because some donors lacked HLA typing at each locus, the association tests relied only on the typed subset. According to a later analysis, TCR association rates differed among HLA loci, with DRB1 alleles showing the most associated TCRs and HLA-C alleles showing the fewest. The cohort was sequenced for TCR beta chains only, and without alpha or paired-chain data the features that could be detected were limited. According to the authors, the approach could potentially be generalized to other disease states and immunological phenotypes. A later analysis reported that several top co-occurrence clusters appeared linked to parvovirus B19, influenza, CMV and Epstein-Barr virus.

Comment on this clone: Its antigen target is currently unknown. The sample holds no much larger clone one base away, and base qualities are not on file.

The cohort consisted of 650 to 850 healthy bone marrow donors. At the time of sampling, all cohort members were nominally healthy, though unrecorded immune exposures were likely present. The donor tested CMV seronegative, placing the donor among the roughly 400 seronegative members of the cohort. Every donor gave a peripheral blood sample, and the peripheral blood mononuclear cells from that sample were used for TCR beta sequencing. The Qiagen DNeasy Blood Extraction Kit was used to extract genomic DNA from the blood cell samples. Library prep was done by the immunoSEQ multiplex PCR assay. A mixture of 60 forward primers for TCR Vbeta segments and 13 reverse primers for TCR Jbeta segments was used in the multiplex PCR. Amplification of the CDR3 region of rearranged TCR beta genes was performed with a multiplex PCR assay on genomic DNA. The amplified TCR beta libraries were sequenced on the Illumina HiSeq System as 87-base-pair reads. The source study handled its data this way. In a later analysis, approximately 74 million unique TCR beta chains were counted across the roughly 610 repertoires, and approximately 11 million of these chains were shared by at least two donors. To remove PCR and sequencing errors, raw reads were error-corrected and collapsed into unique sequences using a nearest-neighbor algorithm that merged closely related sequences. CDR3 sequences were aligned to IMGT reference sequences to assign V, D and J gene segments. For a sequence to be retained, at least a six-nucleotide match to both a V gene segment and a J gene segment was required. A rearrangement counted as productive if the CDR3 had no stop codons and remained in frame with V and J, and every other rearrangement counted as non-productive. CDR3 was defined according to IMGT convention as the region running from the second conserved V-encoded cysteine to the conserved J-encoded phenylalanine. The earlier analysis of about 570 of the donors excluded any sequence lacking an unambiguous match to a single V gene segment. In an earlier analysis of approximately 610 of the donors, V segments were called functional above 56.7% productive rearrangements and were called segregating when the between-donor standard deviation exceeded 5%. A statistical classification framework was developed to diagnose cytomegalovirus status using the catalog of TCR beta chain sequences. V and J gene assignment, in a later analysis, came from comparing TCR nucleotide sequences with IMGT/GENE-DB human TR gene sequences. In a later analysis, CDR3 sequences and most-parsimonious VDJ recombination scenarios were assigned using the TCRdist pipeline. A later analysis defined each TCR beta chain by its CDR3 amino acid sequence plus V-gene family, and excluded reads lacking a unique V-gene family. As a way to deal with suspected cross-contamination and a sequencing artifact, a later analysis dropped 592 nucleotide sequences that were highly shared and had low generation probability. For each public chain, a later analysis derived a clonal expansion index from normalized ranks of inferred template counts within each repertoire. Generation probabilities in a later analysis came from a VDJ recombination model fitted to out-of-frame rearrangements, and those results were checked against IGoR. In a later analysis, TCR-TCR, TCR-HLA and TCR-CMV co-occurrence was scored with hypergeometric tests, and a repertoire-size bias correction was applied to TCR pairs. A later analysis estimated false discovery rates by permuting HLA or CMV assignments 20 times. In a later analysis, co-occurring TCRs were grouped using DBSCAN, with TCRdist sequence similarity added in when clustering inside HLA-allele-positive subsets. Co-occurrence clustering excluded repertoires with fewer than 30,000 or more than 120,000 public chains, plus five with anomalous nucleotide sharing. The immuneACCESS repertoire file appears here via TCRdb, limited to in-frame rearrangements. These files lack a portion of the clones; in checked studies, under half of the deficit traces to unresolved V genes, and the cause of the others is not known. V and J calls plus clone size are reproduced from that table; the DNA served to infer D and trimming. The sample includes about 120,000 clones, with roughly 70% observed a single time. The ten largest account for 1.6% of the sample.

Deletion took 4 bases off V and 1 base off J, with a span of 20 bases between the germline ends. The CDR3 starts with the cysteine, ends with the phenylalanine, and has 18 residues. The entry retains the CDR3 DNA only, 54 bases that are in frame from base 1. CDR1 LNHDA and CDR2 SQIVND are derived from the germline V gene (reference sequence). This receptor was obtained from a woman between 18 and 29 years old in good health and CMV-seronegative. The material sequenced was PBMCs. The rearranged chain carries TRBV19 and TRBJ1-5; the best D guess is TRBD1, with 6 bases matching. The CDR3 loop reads CASSTPPTYRDSNQPQHF. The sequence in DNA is TGTGCCAGTAGTACCCCCCCGACCTACAGGGACAGCAATCAGCCCCAGCATTTT.